These 5 T cell receptor beta chains originate from one sample sequenced in a study of blood T cell repertoires in COVID-19. Profiled with immunoSEQ multiplex PCR; TCRdb holds only in-frame clones, not every one. In the table there are 200,000 to 250,000 clones, approximately 88% of which are singletons. The specimen was peripheral blood. The receptors shown here come from a woman aged 25 to 45 with COVID-19, enrolled during active disease.

The genes are TRBV27 and TRBJ2-1, with a tentative D call TRBD1 (6 bases). The CDR3 has 14 residues. The germline CDR1 and CDR2 sequences are MNHEY and SMNVEV (reference sequence). The V gene lost 6 bases and the J gene lost 9 bases, with 18 bases spanning the gap. The CDR3 nucleotides are TGTGCCAGCAGGCCGGGCAGGGGAGTAGGTGAGCAGTTCTTC. It codes for CASRPGRGVGEQFF.

V gene TRBV30 combines with J gene TRBJ1-4; a weak D match, TRBD1 (6 bases). Germline V CDR1 and CDR2: GTSNPN, SVGIG (reference sequence). CDR3 length: 20 amino acids. The germline V and J ends were trimmed by 8 bases and 8 bases, with 39 bases remaining between them. CDR3 sequence reads: CARTRGRGWLIAKTAEKLFF. For the CDR3, the DNA is TGTGCCCGTACCCGGGGCAGGGGATGGTTGATAGCGAAGACGGCAGAAAAACTGTTTTTT.

V is TRBV4-2 and J is TRBJ1-1; 8 bases are a match to TRBD1. This CDR3 region has 15 residues. J gave up 1 base and V 4 bases, and 5 bases lay outside the gene matches. Germline CDR1 LGHNA, CDR2 YNFKEQ. CDR3 loop: CASSPKTGANTEAFF. Here the CDR3 DNA reads TGTGCCAGCAGCCCAAAGACAGGGGCGAACACTGAAGCTTTCTTT.

J is TRBJ2-7 and V is TRBV5-4, with a possible D match to TRBD2 (6 bases). V was clipped by 2 bases and J by 0 bases, with 9 bases between them. The CDR3 loop spans 14 amino acids. Germline V gene data show CDR1 as SGHNT and CDR2 as YYREEE (reference sequence). CDR3 protein: CASSLGRGSYEQYF. The DNA for the CDR3 is TGTGCCAGCAGCTTAGGGCGGGGCTCCTACGAGCAGTACTTC. Filled out from reference TRBV5-4 and TRBJ2-7, the complete variable domain reads ETGVTQSPTHLIKTRGQQVTLRCSSQSGHNTVSWYQQALGQGPQFIFQYYREEENGRGNFPPRFSGLQFPNYSSELNVNALELDDSALYLCASSLGRGSYEQYFGPGTRLTVT.

The rearrangement joins TRBV18 to TRBJ1-6; 7 nucleotides agree with TRBD1. This CDR3 contains 14 residues. Germline V gene lookup returns CDR1 KGHSH and CDR2 LQKENI. V lost 3 bases and J lost 7; bases outside the gene matches: 3. CDR3 loop: CASSPTGINSPLHF. The DNA for the CDR3 is TGTGCCAGCTCACCGACAGGGATCAATTCACCCCTCCACTTT.